This T cell receptor (beta chain) was obtained from a study of PD-L1 blockade in urothelial cancer. Study-level information: Patients previously received 0 to 3 chemotherapy regimens. Treatment start was followed by blood analysis at 3 weeks (second dose) and again at 6 weeks. The median T cell count in blood samples was over 140,000.

The junction had 4 bases not matched to a gene; V was cut back by 3 bases and J by 3 bases. The V gene's germline CDR1 is SGDLS and CDR2 YYNGEE. This CDR3 has 14 residues. The data were produced by immunoSEQ multiplex PCR, yet TCRdb's version contains in-frame clones alone and is incomplete. The sample holds roughly 30,000 clones, approximately 87% seen once. Time point given: pretreatment peripheral blood. Sampling of each patient yielded between 1 and 8 specimens, collected pretreatment and on-treatment. The genes are TRBV9 and TRBJ2-3; TRBD2 aligns across 7 bases. This material consisted of PBMCs, taken around atezolizumab (anti-PD-L1) treatment. This sequence was found in a man aged 60-69 years with urothelial cancer. This CDR3 is CASSGWDYTDTQYF. In DNA, the CDR3 is TGTGCCAGCAGCGGCTGGGACTATACAGATACGCAGTATTTT.